The 31 T cell receptor beta chains listed next were all sequenced from one sample in a study of vaccination and CD4 T cells after COVID-19. Treatment noted: approximately 10-day PBMC culture with coronavirus spike peptide pools or control peptides (ViraFEST assay). The Oncomine TCR Beta short-read assay sequenced DNA from cultured CD4+ T cells. TCRdb re-called the PCR reads with MiXCR, one entry per CDR3 protein. The table records over 8,500 distinct CDR3 sequences, roughly 55% of them present only once. No cognate antigen is known for these TCRs. Sample: CD4+ T cells from blood, cultured in vitro. Receptor source: a human donor who had recovered from COVID-19.

The V and J genes are TRBV2 and TRBJ2-7; no clear D gene. With 6 bases removed from V and 6 bases from J, the gap between germline ends came to 15 bases. The germline V gene encodes CDR1 SNHLY and CDR2 FYNNEI. This CDR3 has 13 amino acids. The CDR3 coding sequence is TGTGCCAGCAGCCGTCCTTTCGAACTCGAGCAGTACTTC. This codes for CASSRPFELEQYF. Full variable domain (outside the CDR3, taken from reference TRBV2 and TRBJ2-7): EPEVTQTPSHQVTQMGQEVILRCVPISNHLYFYWYRQILGQKVEFLVSFYNNEISEKSEIFDDQFSVERPDGSNFTLKIRSTKLEDSAMYFCASSRPFELEQYFGPGTRLTVT.

This clonotype was observed a few times. The chain has TRBV15 and TRBJ1-4, with D possibly TRBD1 on 5 matching bases. V lost 2 bases and J 5 bases, leaving 6 bases between the germline ends. The CDR3 totals 13 residues. Germline assignment: CDR1 LNHNV and CDR2 YYDKDF (reference sequence). CDR3 protein: CATSRSGNEKLFF. CDR3 nucleotides: TGTGCCACCAGCAGATCAGGGAATGAAAAACTGTTTTTT.

About this clonotype: The junction departs from germline at one end; a sequencing error may be responsible. The genes are TRBV5-4 and TRBJ2-2; the match to TRBD2 covers 7 bases. Germline CDR1 reads SGHNT; CDR2 reads YYREEE (reference sequence). The CDR3 totals 17 residues. This CDR3 reads CASSSGRGSYDPGEPFF. CDR3 nucleotides: TGTGCCAGCAGCTCGGGGAGGGGCAGCTACGATCCCGGGGAGCCGTTTTTT.

This clonotype turned up a few times. The V and J genes are TRBV6-1 and TRBJ1-1; 7 bases match TRBD1. V lost 8 bases and J lost 10; bases outside the gene matches: 10. From germline, CDR1 is MNHNS and CDR2 SASEGT. The CDR3 sequence is 12 residues long. The DNA of the CDR3 is TGTGCCAGCCGAACAGGGACAGTAGGAGCTTTCTTT. Its translation: CASRTGTVGAFF.

This chain connects TRBV2 to TRBJ2-5; perhaps TRBD2 as D (5 bases). The CDR3 loop spans 12 amino acids. The ends were cut back, 9 bases at V and 5 bases at J, with 13 bases in the middle. Per germline, CDR1 SNHLY and CDR2 FYNNEI. The CDR3 DNA reads TGTGCCAGTCGGAATAGCGCCGAGACCCAGTACTTC. This translates into CASRNSAETQYF. The full variable domain, its missing parts supplied by reference TRBV2 and TRBJ2-5, is EPEVTQTPSHQVTQMGQEVILRCVPISNHLYFYWYRQILGQKVEFLVSFYNNEISEKSEIFDDQFSVERPDGSNFTLKIRSTKLEDSAMYFCASRNSAETQYFGPGTRLLVL.

Only one count was recorded for this clonotype. The rearrangement joins TRBV5-1 to TRBJ1-1; D call uncertain. The ends were cut back, 0 bases at V and 1 base at J, with 7 bases in the middle. The CDR3 has 14 amino acids. From germline, CDR1 is SGHRS and CDR2 YFSETQ. The DNA of the CDR3 is TGCGCCAGCAGCTTGGGACACCGGAACACTGAAGCTTTCTTT. Protein sequence: CASSLGHRNTEAFF.

The gene calls are TRBV7-8 and TRBJ2-3, with TRBD1 identical over 9 bases. The CDR3 has 16 amino acids. The trim removed 2 bases at V and 4 bases at J, leaving 7 bases unmatched. CDR1 is SGHVS, CDR2 FQNEAQ, per germline. In DNA, the CDR3 is TGTGCCAGCAGCTTATCGGGACAGGGTTTCCCAGATACGCAGTATTTT. Amino acid sequence: CASSLSGQGFPDTQYF.

The CDR3 protein is CASSPGDRGSVYQPQHF. In DNA form, the CDR3 reads TGTGCCAGCAGCCCGGGGGACAGGGGGTCTGTATATCAGCCCCAGCATTTT. The J gene is TRBJ1-5, the V gene TRBV11-2, with TRBD1 matching 11 bases. Germline V lookup: CDR1 SGHAT, CDR2 FQNNGV. The CDR3 consists of 17 residues. V lost 5 bases and J lost 5; bases outside the gene matches: 11. Complete variable domain (other parts from reference TRBV11-2 and TRBJ1-5): EAGVAQSPRYKIIEKRQSVAFWCNPISGHATLYWYQQILGQGPKLLIQFQNNGVVDDSQLPKDRFSAERLKGVDSTLKIQPAKLEDSAVYLCASSPGDRGSVYQPQHFGDGTRLSIL.

The chain joins TRBV29-1 to TRBJ1-1; 7 bases line up with TRBD1. CDR3 length: 11 amino acids. Germline V gene sequence: CDR1 SQVTM, CDR2 ANQGSEA. Germline trimming cut 5 bases from V and 7 bases from J; bases unmatched to any gene: 4. CDR3: CSVTGTVEAFF. CDR3 sequence (DNA): TGCAGCGTTACCGGGACAGTTGAAGCTTTCTTT.

The V gene is TRBV30, the J gene TRBJ1-2; D is unresolved. The germline V gene encodes CDR1 GTSNPN and CDR2 SVGIG (reference sequence). The ends were cut back, 6 bases at V and 7 bases at J, with 15 bases in the middle. This CDR3 contains 12 residues. DNA for the CDR3: TGTGCCTGCCGCCCAGAGCTGACTGGCTACACCTTC. It is translated as CACRPELTGYTF.

J is TRBJ2-7 and V is TRBV2, with 7 bases identical to TRBD2. The CDR3 is 14 amino acids. Looked up from germline, CDR1 is SNHLY and CDR2 is FYNNEI. V shed 3 bases, J shed 1 base, and the junction held 3 bases outside the gene matches. CDR3 in amino acids: CASSEGRGSYEQYF. The CDR3 coding sequence is TGTGCCAGCAGTGAGGGGCGGGGGTCCTACGAGCAGTACTTC.

The chain is built from TRBV2 and TRBJ2-5, with D possibly matching TRBD2 (7 bases). V was pared by 5 bases and J by 5 bases, with 15 bases between. Germline V lookup: CDR1 SNHLY, CDR2 FYNNEI. The length of the CDR3 is 14 residues. The CDR3 nucleotides read TGTGCCAGCAGTAAGGGGGGGGGCAGGGAGACCCAGTACTTC. It yields the protein CASSKGGGRETQYF. Drawing the rest from reference TRBV2 and TRBJ2-5, the complete variable domain is EPEVTQTPSHQVTQMGQEVILRCVPISNHLYFYWYRQILGQKVEFLVSFYNNEISEKSEIFDDQFSVERPDGSNFTLKIRSTKLEDSAMYFCASSKGGGRETQYFGPGTRLLVL.

The chain has TRBV12-3 or TRBV12-4 and TRBJ2-5; D could derive from TRBD1 or TRBD2 (5 bases each). The CDR3 extends over 19 amino acids. With 5 bases removed from V and 4 bases from J, the gap between germline ends came to 29 bases. In DNA form, the CDR3 reads TGTGCCAGCAGTCTAGGTGAGGGGATAGGTGGCCAAAGAGGAGAGACCCAGTACTTC. Protein product: CASSLGEGIGGQRGETQYF.

The rearrangement links TRBV7-6 to TRBJ2-5; D remains unclear. The CDR3 covers 11 residues. Germline CDR1 is SGHVS and CDR2 is FNYEAQ. V was trimmed by 4 bases and J by 1 base, leaving 1 base between them. This CDR3 is CASSSQETQYF. The CDR3, as DNA: TGTGCCAGCAGCTCCCAAGAGACCCAGTACTTC.

V gene TRBV29-1 combines with J gene TRBJ1-2; D may be TRBD1 (6 bases). Germline loops: CDR1 SQVTM, CDR2 ANQGSEA. The CDR3 length is 17 residues. The V end was cut by 1 base, the J end by 4 bases, with 22 bases between. This CDR3 reads CSVEGGQGIFAGYGYTF. CDR3 coding DNA: TGCAGCGTTGAAGGAGGTCAGGGGATTTTCGCTGGCTATGGCTACACCTTC.

This clonotype was seen once. The chain is built from TRBV10-1 and TRBJ2-5; 7 bases match TRBD2. The V segment lost 7 bases and the J segment 2 bases; nucleotides outside the gene matches: 7. The V gene's germline CDR1 is WNHNN and CDR2 SYGVQD (reference sequence). CDR3 size: 14 residues. This chain's CDR3 is CASIGQGGQETQYF. CDR3 sequence (DNA): TGCGCCAGCATAGGGCAGGGAGGGCAAGAGACCCAGTACTTC.

By share of the sample, this clonotype is large. The rearrangement uses TRBV6-2 or TRBV6-3 and TRBJ1-2; 7 positions match TRBD1. The CDR3 is made up of 16 amino acids. J gave up 3 bases and V 3 bases, and 10 bases lay outside the gene matches. Germline-derived CDR1 and CDR2 are MNHEY and SVGEGT. In DNA, the CDR3 is TGTGCCAGCAGTTATGTGACAGGGAGTATGGACTATGGCTACACCTTC. It specifies CASSYVTGSMDYGYTF.

The rearrangement uses TRBV9 and TRBJ2-3; no reliable D call. V was cut by 0 bases and J by 4 bases, with 6 bases left in between. The CDR3 has 13 amino acids. CDR1 and CDR2 (germline): SGDLS, YYNGEE. This chain's CDR3 is CASSVGVPDTQYF. The CDR3 bases are TGTGCCAGCAGCGTAGGCGTCCCAGATACGCAGTATTTT.

As for this clonotype: The junction departs from germline at one end; a sequencing error may be responsible. Here the CDR3 reads CAISDRENTEAFF. In DNA, the CDR3 is TGTGCCATCAGTGACAGGGAGAACACTGAAGCTTTCTTT. The gene calls are TRBV6-1 and TRBJ1-1; 7 bases align to TRBD1. There are 13 residues in the CDR3. The germline CDR1 and CDR2 sequences are MNHNS and SASEGT.

This chain links TRBV10-2 with TRBJ1-3, with 7 nucleotides matching TRBD1. The CDR3 loop spans 14 amino acids. Trimming removed 4 bases from V and 0 bases from J; junction bases left unmatched: 0. Germline CDR1 is WSHSY and CDR2 is SAAADI. CDR3 sequence (DNA): TGCGCCAGCAGTGGACAGGGCTCTGGAAACACCATATATTTT. Its protein is CASSGQGSGNTIYF.

The CDR3 reads CASSLNRGPTYEQYF. The CDR3 DNA reads TGCGCCAGCAGCTTGAACAGGGGCCCTACCTACGAGCAGTACTTC. V and J are TRBV5-1 and TRBJ2-7; 7 bases agree with TRBD1. The CDR3 is 15 residues long. After removal of 1 base from V and 2 bases from J, the junction contained 6 bases not matched to a gene. Per the germline V gene, CDR1 is SGHRS and CDR2 is YFSETQ.

J is TRBJ2-7 and V is TRBV18, with 9 nucleotides matching TRBD1. The CDR3 sequence is 12 residues long. CDR1 is KGHSH, CDR2 LQKENI, per germline. J was trimmed by 7 bases and V by 3 bases; bases with no gene match: 1. The CDR3, as DNA: TGTGCCAGCTCACCCGGGACAGGGGAGCAGTACTTC. Translation gives CASSPGTGEQYF.

The V call is TRBV20-1, the J call TRBJ2-7; D unclear. This CDR3 spans 13 amino acids. Deletions cut 7 bases from V and 0 bases from J, with 13 bases between. In germline, CDR1 is DFQATT, CDR2 SNEGSKA (reference sequence). The CDR3 DNA follows: TGCAGTGTCCTAGGTGTCAGCTCCTACGAGCAGTACTTC. Residues: CSVLGVSSYEQYF.

The chain couples TRBV12-5 to TRBJ1-2; D is unresolved. The CDR3 is 16 residues long. The germline V gene encodes CDR1 LGHNT and CDR2 FRNRAP. With 2 bases removed from V and 8 bases from J, the gap between germline ends came to 21 bases. CDR3 sequence reads: CASGLSYGSHLEGYTF. Here the CDR3 DNA reads TGTGCTAGTGGTTTGAGCTACGGCAGTCACTTAGAGGGCTACACCTTC.

The gene calls are TRBV10-3 and TRBJ2-3; the match to TRBD1 covers 11 bases. Per germline, CDR1 ENHRY and CDR2 SYGVKD. The junction had 5 bases not matched to a gene; V was cut back by 6 bases and J by 3 bases. This CDR3 comprises 15 residues. This CDR3 is CAISTGTGGTDTQYF. The CDR3 DNA sequence: TGTGCCATCAGCACGGGGACAGGGGGGACAGATACGCAGTATTTT.

This clonotype showed up just a few times. The chain has TRBV20-1 and TRBJ2-1; TRBD2 might be the D (5 bases). This CDR3 region has 14 residues. Between the trimmed V and J ends, which lost 5 bases and 8 bases, there was a span of 19 bases. CDR1 is DFQATT, CDR2 SNEGSKA, per germline (reference sequence). CDR3 in DNA: TGCAGTGCTTCCCCGGGAAACCCTTCAGATGAGCAGTTCTTC. It encodes CSASPGNPSDEQFF.

DNA for the CDR3: TGTGCCAGCAGAACGTGGCAGGGTCAATCTGAAGCTTTCTTT. Its translation: CASRTWQGQSEAFF. V and J are TRBV6-2 or TRBV6-3 and TRBJ1-1; maybe TRBD1 (5 bases). Germline V CDR1 and CDR2: MNHEY, SVGEGT. V was cut by 6 bases and J by 6 bases, with 17 bases left in between. The CDR3 loop spans 14 amino acids.

This clonotype was seen only a few times. This rearrangement joins TRBV19 to TRBJ1-5, with D uncertain. The CDR3 runs 12 residues. Germline CDR1 and CDR2: LNHDA and SQIVND (reference sequence). Trimming pared 5 bases from V and 11 bases from J, leaving 13 bases between. DNA for the CDR3: TGTGCCAGTAGTGCAGGAAAGGCAGCCCAGCATTTT. Translated, it gives CASSAGKAAQHF.

This sequence joins TRBV10-3 and TRBJ1-4; TRBD1 is a possible D gene (5 bases). The germline CDR1 and CDR2 sequences are ENHRY and SYGVKD. The CDR3 has 14 residues. V was shortened by 0 bases and J by 8 bases, with 10 bases between the two germline ends. DNA of the CDR3: TGTGCCATCAGTGAGTCGGCAGGGAAGGAAAAACTGTTTTTT. Protein sequence: CAISESAGKEKLFF.

This sequence joins TRBV4-3 and TRBJ2-2; TRBD2 aligns across 12 bases. Germline V lookup: CDR1 LGHNA, CDR2 YSLEER. The CDR3 spans 18 residues. V was pared by 2 bases and J by 4 bases, with 8 bases of the junction left unmatched. CDR3: CASSQPGLAGWGTGELFF. The CDR3 coding sequence is TGCGCCAGCAGCCAACCCGGACTAGCGGGGTGGGGCACCGGGGAGCTGTTTTTT.

The V and J genes are TRBV5-1 and TRBJ1-1; D possibly corresponds to TRBD1 (5 bases). The germline V gene encodes CDR1 SGHRS and CDR2 YFSETQ. V was pared by 4 bases and J by 10 bases, with 23 bases between. The CDR3 sequence is 15 residues long. CDR3 DNA: TGCGCCAGCAGCCCCGAGGGGAACCCTGACGAGGGAGCTTTCTTT. Amino acids: CASSPEGNPDEGAFF.